The 5 T cell receptor beta chains presented below share a single source sample, sequenced in a study of CD8+ T cells in alopecia areata. Investigators isolated RNA and reverse transcribed it into cDNA to act as the sequencing template. Some clones are missing from TCRdb's copy, which holds only in-frame ones; the method was immunoSEQ multiplex PCR. Among about 140,000 clones listed, 45% to 60% were seen once. The sequencing input was CD4+ T cells sorted from blood. The receptors come from a human donor in good health.

The gene calls are TRBV5-6 and TRBJ2-1, with D perhaps TRBD1 or TRBD2 (5 bases each). The CDR3 covers 14 residues. V lost 4 bases and J 8 bases, leaving 16 bases between the germline ends. The germline V gene encodes CDR1 SGHDT and CDR2 YYEEEE. CDR3 in amino acids: CASSRPGLGDEQFF. The CDR3 DNA sequence: TGTGCCAGCAGCCGCCCGGGGCTCGGAGATGAGCAGTTCTTC.

In this sample, this clone turned up a few times. The chain is built from TRBV4-1 and TRBJ2-1; 15 bases are shared with TRBD2. The V gene end was trimmed by 2 bases and the J gene end by 10 bases; junction bases not matched to a gene: 9. Germline CDR1 is MGHRA and CDR2 is YSYEKL. The CDR3 extends over 17 amino acids. This chain's CDR3 is CASSQFAGTSGRREQFF. CDR3 nucleotide sequence: TGCGCCAGCAGCCAATTCGCAGGGACTAGCGGGAGGAGGGAGCAGTTCTTC.

About this clone: This sample includes further DNA sequences coding for the same CDR3. The chain couples TRBV29-1 to TRBJ1-2; the D is unclear. Germline V CDR1 and CDR2: SQVTM, ANQGSEA. The CDR3 is 12 residues long. The V gene lost 6 bases and the J gene lost 4 bases, with 12 bases spanning the gap. The CDR3 reads CSVRTGSYGYTF. The CDR3 nucleotides read TGCAGCGTACGGACGGGATCCTATGGCTACACCTTC.

This chain joins TRBV29-1 and TRBJ2-7; TRBD2 aligns across 7 bases. The V segment lost 8 bases and the J segment 0 bases; nucleotides outside the gene matches: 7. The CDR3 has 13 amino acids. Germline values: CDR1 SQVTM, CDR2 ANQGSEA. The DNA of the CDR3 is TGCAGCATAACAGCGGGGCTCTCCTACGAGCAGTACTTC. Protein sequence: CSITAGLSYEQYF.

The chain uses TRBV29-1 and TRBJ2-5, with D uncertain. The length of the CDR3 is 13 residues. Germline CDR1 reads SQVTM; CDR2 reads ANQGSEA. Trimming pared 4 bases from V and 2 bases from J, leaving 11 bases between. This CDR3 is CSVGSGIQETQYF. As DNA, the CDR3 is TGCAGCGTTGGATCAGGAATACAAGAGACCCAGTACTTC. Full variable domain (remainder filled in from reference TRBV29-1 and TRBJ2-5): SAVISQKPSRDICQRGTSLTIQCQVDSQVTMMFWYRQQPGQSLTLIATANQGSEATYESGFVIDKFPISRPNLTFSTLTVSNMSPEDSSIYLCSVGSGIQETQYFGPGTRLLVL.